Following are 11 T cell receptor beta chains from one sample sequenced in a study of naive and memory T cell subsets. Study-wide findings and caveats: Possibly reflecting memory cells re-expressing CD45RA, a few larger clonotypes occurred in naive repertoires, especially CD8.

Antigens of these TCRs are unknown. An equimolar mix of two oligonucleotides served as the beta constant-region primer for TRBC1 and TRBC2. Ligated cDNA was amplified by four rounds of PCR with nested alpha and beta constant-region primers and SP2. One entry per CDR3 protein, called by TCRdb with MiXCR from the UMI-ligation and nested PCR reads. This table holds some 82,000 distinct CDR3 sequences, over 9% found once. The sample comprised naive CD4+ T cells from blood. The receptors come from a human donor in good health.

The V and J genes are TRBV6-4 and TRBJ2-1, with unresolved D. Between the trimmed V and J ends, which lost 5 bases and 5 bases, there was a span of 10 bases. Germline CDR1 reads MRHNA; CDR2 reads SNTAGT. The CDR3 is 13 amino acids. The CDR3 nucleotides are TGTGCCAGCAGTTTTAACGCCGACAATGAGCAGTTCTTC. Amino acids: CASSFNADNEQFF.

The chain carries TRBV16 and TRBJ1-2, with a possible D match to TRBD1 (5 bases). The CDR3 is made up of 16 amino acids. Per the germline V gene, CDR1 is KGHSY and CDR2 is FQNENV. V lost 3 bases to trimming and J lost 4 bases, with 18 bases between them. DNA of the CDR3: TGTGCCAGCAGCCAGCCGGGGGGGGAAAGAGGCTATGGCTACACCTTC. It encodes CASSQPGGERGYGYTF.

The chain is built from TRBV29-1 and TRBJ2-3, with 13 nucleotides matching TRBD2. Germline assignment: CDR1 SQVTM and CDR2 ANQGSEA. The CDR3 loop spans 17 amino acids. J lost 4 bases, V lost 7 bases, and 14 bases had no gene match. DNA of the CDR3: TGCAGCGCAACCCTACGAACTAGCGGGAGGGAGTCAGATACGCAGTATTTT. It is translated as CSATLRTSGRESDTQYF.

V is TRBV28 and J is TRBJ2-7; 10 nucleotides match TRBD1. This CDR3 has 16 amino acids. After removal of 6 bases from V and 5 bases from J, the junction contained 13 bases not matched to a gene. Per germline, CDR1 MDHEN and CDR2 SYDVKM. The CDR3 sequence is CASSPYAGQGINEQYF. The CDR3 DNA follows: TGTGCCAGCAGCCCTTATGCGGGACAGGGGATCAACGAGCAGTACTTC.

This clonotype showed up just a few times. The J gene is TRBJ2-5, the V gene TRBV7-2; 9 bases line up with TRBD1. J lost 7 bases, V lost 1 base, and 7 bases had no gene match. Germline V gene data show CDR1 as SGHTA and CDR2 as FQGNSA. This CDR3 has 15 residues. The CDR3 region is CASSLGTGVPVTQYF. CDR3 DNA sequence: TGTGCCAGCAGCTTAGGGACAGGGGTGCCGGTGACCCAGTACTTC.

V is TRBV20-1 and J is TRBJ1-1; no firm D call. V was clipped by 2 bases and J by 3 bases, with 10 bases between them. Germline CDR1 is DFQATT and CDR2 is SNEGSKA (reference sequence). CDR3 length: 13 residues. The CDR3 protein is CSARSHGDTEAFF. The DNA of the CDR3 is TGCAGTGCTAGATCCCACGGGGACACTGAAGCTTTCTTT.

This clonotype was picked up a small number of times. The J gene is TRBJ2-1, the V gene TRBV6-2 or TRBV6-3; 7 bases match TRBD2. V gave up 6 bases and J gave up 4 bases; unmatched junction bases: 18. Germline loops: CDR1 MNHEY, CDR2 SVGEGT. This CDR3 spans 18 amino acids. CDR3 DNA: TGTGCCAGCAGCCCCCCCCAGCGGGGAACCGAAAATTACAATGAGCAGTTCTTC. Translated: CASSPPQRGTENYNEQFF.

The V gene is TRBV28, the J gene TRBJ2-3; no clear D. The CDR3 runs 14 residues. Germline-derived CDR1 and CDR2 are MDHEN and SYDVKM. The ends were cut back, 5 bases at V and 1 base at J, with 10 bases in the middle. CDR3 sequence: CASSPDGGTDTQYF. The CDR3 nucleotides read TGTGCCAGCAGTCCCGATGGGGGCACAGATACGCAGTATTTT.

This clonotype occurred many times. This chain uses TRBV12-3 or TRBV12-4 with TRBJ1-5; D ambiguous. The CDR3 spans 13 residues. V lost 4 bases and J lost 9, with 13 bases in between. In DNA, the CDR3 is TGTGCCAGCAGTTCCGGCCGGGATCGGCCCCAGCATTTT. Translating gives CASSSGRDRPQHF.

The chain links TRBV12-3 or TRBV12-4 to TRBJ1-3, with 8 bases identical to TRBD1. V dropped 3 bases and J dropped 4; count of bases not matched to a gene: 5. The length of the CDR3 is 15 residues. The CDR3 protein is CASSLRTGSGNTIYF. DNA for the CDR3: TGTGCCAGCAGTTTGAGGACAGGGTCAGGAAACACCATATATTTT.

This clonotype has only a few counts. This chain joins TRBV12-3 or TRBV12-4 and TRBJ2-3, with a weak D call TRBD1 (6 bases). This CDR3 region has 15 residues. Trimming stripped 6 bases from V and 4 bases from J, with 17 bases between. CDR3 loop: CASSPSRQGPDTQYF. In DNA, the CDR3 is TGTGCCAGCAGCCCCAGCAGGCAGGGGCCAGATACGCAGTATTTT.